This T cell receptor beta chain was recovered during a study (dated by TCRdb to between 2014 and 2017). In the study overall: Whether tumor-infiltrating Tregs in breast cancer are recruited from blood Tregs or converted in situ from other CD4+ T cell subsets was tested.

The germline V gene (reference sequence) supplies CDR1 DFQATT and CDR2 SNEGSKA. The junction shows trimming of 3 bases on V and 5 bases on J, plus 17 bases between the germline ends. The CDR3, from cysteine to phenylalanine, totals 14 residues. CDR3 DNA is the only sequence kept; it has 42 bases, read in frame from the first base. Full-length TCR variable regions were amplified by 5' RACE PCR with constant-region reverse primers, and semi-nested PCR with Nested Universal Primer A was subsequently performed. Using the ReliaPrep RNA Cell Miniprep System, total RNA was extracted, and the SMARTer RACE 5'/3' Kit was then used to reverse transcribe the RNA into 5'RACE-ready cDNA. Multiplex adaptors were used to barcode the full-length TCR alpha and beta libraries, which were then sequenced on an Illumina MiSeq. The original methods were these. For each of nine subset-tissue groups, sequencing data from the five patients were pooled, and the groups were compared by unsupervised clustering of TCR gene usage. Repertoire similarity was calculated with the Morisita-Horn index, weighting shared sequences by their contribution to each repertoire. TCRdb's own reprocessing of the public reads used fastp at Q25 and MiXCR and kept productive beta chains. Each CDR3 protein appears once, grouped with its most common genes and DNA. None of the V and J calls come from the authors' own analysis; TCRdb made them. For this sample the table gives 25,000 to 40,000 distinct CDR3 sequences, of which roughly 26% were detected only once. The ten biggest clones cover roughly 3.5% of the sample.

This clonotype qualifies as medium-sized (0.01 to 0.1%). The target of this receptor is not known. There are no base qualities to consult, and no much larger clone falls within one base. The Miltenyi Naive CD4+ T Cell Isolation kit was used to purify naive CD4+ T cells, and CD25 microbeads were used to remove Tregs. Tregs, naive and memory CD4+ T cells from tumor, blood and ipsilateral draining lymph nodes of a few breast cancer patients underwent full-length TCR alpha and beta sequencing. Tumor tissue and lymph nodes from ipsilateral axillary dissection were perfused with PBS, minced and digested with collagenase I and hyaluronidase. Ficoll density gradient centrifugation was used to isolate mononuclear cells from lymph nodes or from roughly 51 ml of peripheral blood. FACS confirmed that the sorted cell populations were more than 90% pure. Here is what the overall study found, with its caveats: Tumor memory CD4+ T cell TCR gene usage clustered with blood and lymph node memory CD4+ cells and lymph node naive CD4+ cells. Validation in the larger cohort was restricted to a single TCR beta V-J rearrangement rather than whole repertoires. The greatest overlap of tumor-infiltrating Treg TCR alpha and beta sequences was observed with tumor naive CD4+ T cells, followed by blood naive CD4+ T cells.

Sequences were obtained from naive CD4+ T cells sorted from a lymph node. What this sample's cell subset or site label stands for: naive CD4+ T cells, CD4+CD45RA+CD25-. The chain couples TRBV20-1 to TRBJ2-7; the D gene is perhaps TRBD2, on 5 matching bases. The clonotype comes from a female donor with breast cancer. The bases are TGCAGTGCTAGGGACTCTAGCACTGGGGACGAGCAGTACTTC. Translation gives CSARDSSTGDEQYF.